These 26 T cell receptor beta chains share one sample of origin, sequenced in a study of T cell changes during pregnancy in multiple sclerosis (dated by TCRdb to about 2019). Receptor libraries were prepared by the immunoSEQ multiplex PCR assay. TCRdb's version of the immuneACCESS table is confined to in-frame rearrangements and falls short of the full clone set. An unresolved V gene accounts for under half of the shortfall where checked; the remainder is of unknown origin. This sample is represented by about 60,000 clones; about 90% of them were singletons. Of the sample, about 2.5% is held by the ten largest clones. The sample was peripheral blood, taken in the first trimester of pregnancy. Receptor source: a female donor with multiple sclerosis, enrolled in a pregnancy study.

The CDR3 protein is CASRSEGGTTDTQYF. The CDR3, as DNA: TGTGCCAGTAGAAGTGAGGGAGGGACCACAGATACGCAGTATTTT. The rearrangement joins TRBV19 to TRBJ2-3; 7 bases match TRBD2. Trimming at V came to 6 bases and at J to 2 bases, leaving 8 bases not matched to a gene. There are 15 residues in the CDR3. CDR1 LNHDA and CDR2 SQIVND come from the germline V gene (reference sequence).

The chain joins TRBV28 to TRBJ2-7, with 7 nucleotides matching TRBD2. The V segment lost 10 bases and the J segment 3 bases; nucleotides outside the gene matches: 3. The germline gives CDR1 MDHEN, CDR2 SYDVKM. The CDR3 is 11 amino acids. The chain's CDR3 is CATGTNYEQYF. In DNA form, the CDR3 reads TGTGCCACCGGGACTAACTACGAGCAGTACTTC.

The rearrangement uses TRBV4-1 and TRBJ2-7; D possibly corresponds to TRBD2 (5 bases). Germline V lookup: CDR1 MGHRA, CDR2 YSYEKL. This CDR3 contains 13 residues. V lost 1 base and J lost 5, with 9 bases in between. The DNA for the CDR3 is TGCGCCAGCAGCCAAGTACCCGGGAACGAGCAGTACTTC. It codes for CASSQVPGNEQYF.

The rearrangement uses TRBV30 and TRBJ2-1, with TRBD2 matching over 7 bases. The V segment lost 4 bases and the J segment 4 bases; nucleotides outside the gene matches: 7. The CDR3 sequence is 14 residues long. Germline assignment: CDR1 GTSNPN and CDR2 SVGIG (reference sequence). DNA of the CDR3: TGTGCCTGGACTACGGGCGGGAGTTACAATGAGCAGTTCTTC. This translates into CAWTTGGSYNEQFF.

The V gene is TRBV7-3, the J gene TRBJ2-1; D uncertain. The CDR3 sequence is 17 residues long. Trimming pared 1 base from V and 5 bases from J, leaving 18 bases between. The germline V gene encodes CDR1 SGHTA and CDR2 FQGTGA. The CDR3 loop reads CASSLIPGPPLNNEQFF. The CDR3 DNA reads TGTGCCAGCAGCTTAATCCCAGGTCCTCCTCTGAACAATGAGCAGTTCTTC. Together with reference TRBV7-3 and TRBJ2-1, the CDR3 gives the full variable domain: GAGVSQTPSNKVTEKGKYVELRCDPISGHTALYWYRQSLGQGPEFLIYFQGTGAADDSGLPNDRFFAVRPEGSVSTLKIQRTERGDSAVYLCASSLIPGPPLNNEQFFGPGTRLTVL.

CDR3 protein: CASSQDSVWTGELFF. CDR3 DNA: TGCGCCAGCAGCCAGGATAGCGTTTGGACCGGGGAGCTGTTTTTT. The V call is TRBV4-3, the J call TRBJ2-2, with D maybe TRBD2 (5 bases). CDR1 is LGHNA and CDR2 is YSLEER in the germline V gene. The length of the CDR3 is 15 residues. The V gene lost 3 bases and the J gene lost 5 bases, with 13 bases spanning the gap.

The CDR3 here is CASRSIEQYF. The CDR3 coding sequence is TGTGCCAGCAGGAGCATCGAGCAGTACTTC. The chain couples TRBV2 to TRBJ2-7; unclear D gene. V lost 6 bases and J 6 bases, leaving 6 bases between the germline ends. CDR1 SNHLY and CDR2 FYNNEI come from the germline V gene. The CDR3 contains 10 residues. Complete variable domain (other parts from reference TRBV2 and TRBJ2-7): EPEVTQTPSHQVTQMGQEVILRCVPISNHLYFYWYRQILGQKVEFLVSFYNNEISEKSEIFDDQFSVERPDGSNFTLKIRSTKLEDSAMYFCASRSIEQYFGPGTRLTVT.

This chain uses TRBV2 with TRBJ1-2; weak D call: TRBD1 (5 bases). The CDR3 has 13 amino acids. Looked up from germline, CDR1 is SNHLY and CDR2 is FYNNEI. The V and J ends lost 9 bases and 4 bases respectively, with 15 bases between them. The CDR3: CARALTGTYGYTF. The CDR3 nucleotides are TGTGCCAGGGCACTAACAGGAACCTATGGCTACACCTTC.

The chain has TRBV19 and TRBJ2-2; 7 bases fit TRBD2. Trimming took 7 bases from V and 0 from J; bases not matched to a gene: 11. The CDR3 has 17 residues. Germline V gives CDR1 LNHDA, CDR2 SQIVND (reference sequence). CDR3 amino acids: CASILSGRAPNTGELFF. As DNA, the CDR3 is TGTGCCAGTATCCTTTCGGGGAGGGCGCCGAACACCGGGGAGCTGTTTTTT. The full variable domain, its missing parts supplied by reference TRBV19 and TRBJ2-2, is DGGITQSPKYLFRKEGQNVTLSCEQNLNHDAMYWYRQDPGQGLRLIYYSQIVNDFQKGDIAEGYSVSREKKESFPLTVTSAQKNPTAFYLCASILSGRAPNTGELFFGEGSRLTVL.

CDR3 nucleotide sequence: TGCGCCAGCAGTACGACCGGGACAAGGAATGAAAAACTGTTTTTT. It specifies CASSTTGTRNEKLFF. The gene calls are TRBV5-1 and TRBJ1-4; D is possibly TRBD1 (6 bases). V lost 5 bases, J lost 5 bases, and 16 bases lay in between. Per germline, CDR1 SGHRS and CDR2 YFSETQ. This CDR3 comprises 15 residues.

The count of this clone is one. The V and J genes are TRBV7-6 and TRBJ2-6; 13 bases match TRBD2. CDR3 size: 18 residues. V shed 5 bases and J 0 bases; nucleotides not matched to a gene: 4. Germline CDR1 and CDR2: SGHVS and FNYEAQ. The CDR3 region is CASSRLAGGDSGANVLTF. The CDR3 DNA is TGTGCCAGCAGCCGACTAGCGGGAGGAGACTCTGGGGCCAACGTCCTGACTTTC.

The gene calls are TRBV29-1 and TRBJ1-4; D may be TRBD1 (5 bases). CDR3 length: 13 residues. The germline gives CDR1 SQVTM, CDR2 ANQGSEA. Deletions cut 7 bases from V and 0 bases from J, with 9 bases between. The CDR3 loop is CSADSATNEKLFF. The CDR3 region has the DNA TGCAGCGCCGACAGTGCAACTAATGAAAAACTGTTTTTT.

This chain joins TRBV30 and TRBJ1-1; unclear D gene. This CDR3 spans 13 amino acids. In germline, CDR1 is GTSNPN, CDR2 SVGIG (reference sequence). The V gene lost 1 base and the J gene lost 4 bases, with 10 bases spanning the gap. The CDR3 region has the DNA TGTGCCTGGAGTGGCCAGTCAAGCACTGAAGCTTTCTTT. It encodes CAWSGQSSTEAFF.

V gene TRBV19 combines with J gene TRBJ1-2; 12 positions match TRBD1. Germline CDR1 LNHDA, CDR2 SQIVND (reference sequence). Trimming removed 1 base from V and 6 bases from J; junction bases left unmatched: 3. The CDR3 is 15 residues long. CDR3 DNA sequence: TGTGCCAGTAGTATAGGGAGGGACAGGGGGCATGGCTACACCTTC. Its protein product is CASSIGRDRGHGYTF.

The chain joins TRBV6-6 to TRBJ1-5; the D is unclear. This CDR3 spans 14 amino acids. Looked up from germline, CDR1 is MNHNY and CDR2 is SVGAGI (reference sequence). Trimming took off 5 bases at V and 7 bases at J, with 15 bases between the two ends. The CDR3 is CASSPTEAWQPQHF. For the CDR3, the DNA is TGTGCCAGCAGTCCCACTGAGGCCTGGCAGCCCCAGCATTTT.

This clone was recorded a few times. The chain combines TRBV2 with TRBJ1-1; D gene unclear. V lost 4 bases, J lost 1 base, and 4 bases lay in between. The CDR3 is 12 residues long. The germline V gene has CDR1 SNHLY and CDR2 FYNNEI. The CDR3 bases are TGTGCCAGCAGTGCCCGGAACACTGAAGCTTTCTTT. Its translation is CASSARNTEAFF.

This rearrangement joins TRBV5-1 to TRBJ2-5; 13 bases align to TRBD2. The J segment lost 3 bases and the V segment lost 2 bases, leaving 1 base of the junction unmatched. Germline lookup yields CDR1 SGHRS and CDR2 YFSETQ. The CDR3 spans 15 residues. The CDR3 loop reads CASSFGLAGEETQYF. The DNA for the CDR3 is TGCGCCAGCAGCTTCGGACTAGCGGGAGAAGAGACCCAGTACTTC.

This sequence joins TRBV9 and TRBJ1-3, with 8 nucleotides matching TRBD1. Germline V gives CDR1 SGDLS, CDR2 YYNGEE. CDR3 length: 17 residues. Losses at the gene ends were 4 bases for V and 3 bases for J; bases not matched to a gene: 12. CDR3 sequence: CASSPRTGSLSGNTIYF. The CDR3 DNA reads as TGTGCCAGCAGCCCTCGGACAGGGTCCCTAAGTGGAAACACCATATATTTT.

This clone was detected once. The rearrangement uses TRBV4-2 and TRBJ2-3; 7 bases align to TRBD2. This CDR3 has 16 residues. Germline V gives CDR1 LGHNA, CDR2 YNFKEQ. Losses at the gene ends were 2 bases for V and 2 bases for J; bases not matched to a gene: 7. The CDR3, as DNA: TGTGCCAGCAGCCAAAGTCTCCTAGCGGTCACAGATACGCAGTATTTT. It codes for CASSQSLLAVTDTQYF.

V and J are TRBV4-3 and TRBJ1-2; a possible D gene is TRBD1 (5 bases). Germline loops: CDR1 LGHNA, CDR2 YSLEER. V shed 3 bases and J shed 2 bases, with 16 bases lying between them. This CDR3 region has 16 residues. Here the CDR3 DNA reads TGCGCCAGCAGCCAGACTGCTAGGGGAGGCAACTATGGCTACACCTTC. This encodes CASSQTARGGNYGYTF.

The gene calls are TRBV6-6 and TRBJ2-7; 10 bases agree with TRBD2. V was pared by 5 bases and J by 1 base, with 5 bases of the junction left unmatched. Germline V gene data show CDR1 as MNHNY and CDR2 as SVGAGI (reference sequence). CDR3 size: 15 residues. CDR3 nucleotide sequence: TGTGCCAGCAGTAAACTAGCGGGGACGTCCTACGAGCAGTACTTC. Encoded protein: CASSKLAGTSYEQYF.

DNA for the CDR3: TGTGCCAGCAGTTACGAGAGTCGGGTTAGCACTGAAGCTTTCTTT. Translation gives CASSYESRVSTEAFF. J is TRBJ1-1 and V is TRBV6-5; D gene unclear. Germline values: CDR1 MNHEY, CDR2 SVGAGI. The length of the CDR3 is 15 residues. V was trimmed by 2 bases and J by 4 bases, leaving 14 bases between them.

The chain recombines TRBV5-6 with TRBJ2-5, with D unresolved. The CDR3 covers 13 residues. CDR1 and CDR2 from the germline V gene are SGHDT and YYEEEE. V was clipped by 0 bases and J by 5 bases, with 8 bases between them. The CDR3, as DNA: TGTGCCAGCAGCTTGGGTCCGGTCGAGACCCAGTACTTC. Its translation is CASSLGPVETQYF.

As DNA, the CDR3 is TGTGCCAGCAGCCTCGGGAGTGGGGGTTTGGTTGGCTACACCTTC. Translated, it gives CASSLGSGGLVGYTF. The chain employs TRBV5-6 and TRBJ1-2; D perhaps matches TRBD1 (5 bases). This CDR3 contains 15 residues. Germline CDR1 is SGHDT and CDR2 is YYEEEE. Deletions cut 4 bases from V and 7 bases from J, with 20 bases between.

CDR3 in DNA: TGTGCCAGCAGCCTAGGACGGGGACAGCACTACGAGCAGTACTTC. Translated, it gives CASSLGRGQHYEQYF. V is TRBV14 and J is TRBJ2-7; 7 bases are a match to TRBD1. This CDR3 is 15 amino acids long. Germline lookup yields CDR1 SGHDN and CDR2 FVKESK. V shed 4 bases, J shed 3 bases, and the junction held 9 bases outside the gene matches.

The V gene is TRBV7-8, the J gene TRBJ2-1; the match to TRBD2 covers 14 bases. CDR3 length equals 17 residues. V lost 5 bases to trimming and J lost 5 bases; unmatched junction nucleotides: 8. Germline lookup yields CDR1 SGHVS and CDR2 FQNEAQ. The DNA for the CDR3 is TGTGCCAGCAGCATAACGGGACTAGCGGGAGCCCACAATGAGCAGTTCTTC. This translates into CASSITGLAGAHNEQFF. The full variable domain, completed using reference TRBV7-8 and TRBJ2-1, is GAGVSQSPRYKVAKRGQDVALRCDPISGHVSLFWYQQALGQGPEFLTYFQNEAQLDKSGLPSDRFFAERPEGSVSTLKIQRTQQEDSAVYLCASSITGLAGAHNEQFFGPGTRLTVL.